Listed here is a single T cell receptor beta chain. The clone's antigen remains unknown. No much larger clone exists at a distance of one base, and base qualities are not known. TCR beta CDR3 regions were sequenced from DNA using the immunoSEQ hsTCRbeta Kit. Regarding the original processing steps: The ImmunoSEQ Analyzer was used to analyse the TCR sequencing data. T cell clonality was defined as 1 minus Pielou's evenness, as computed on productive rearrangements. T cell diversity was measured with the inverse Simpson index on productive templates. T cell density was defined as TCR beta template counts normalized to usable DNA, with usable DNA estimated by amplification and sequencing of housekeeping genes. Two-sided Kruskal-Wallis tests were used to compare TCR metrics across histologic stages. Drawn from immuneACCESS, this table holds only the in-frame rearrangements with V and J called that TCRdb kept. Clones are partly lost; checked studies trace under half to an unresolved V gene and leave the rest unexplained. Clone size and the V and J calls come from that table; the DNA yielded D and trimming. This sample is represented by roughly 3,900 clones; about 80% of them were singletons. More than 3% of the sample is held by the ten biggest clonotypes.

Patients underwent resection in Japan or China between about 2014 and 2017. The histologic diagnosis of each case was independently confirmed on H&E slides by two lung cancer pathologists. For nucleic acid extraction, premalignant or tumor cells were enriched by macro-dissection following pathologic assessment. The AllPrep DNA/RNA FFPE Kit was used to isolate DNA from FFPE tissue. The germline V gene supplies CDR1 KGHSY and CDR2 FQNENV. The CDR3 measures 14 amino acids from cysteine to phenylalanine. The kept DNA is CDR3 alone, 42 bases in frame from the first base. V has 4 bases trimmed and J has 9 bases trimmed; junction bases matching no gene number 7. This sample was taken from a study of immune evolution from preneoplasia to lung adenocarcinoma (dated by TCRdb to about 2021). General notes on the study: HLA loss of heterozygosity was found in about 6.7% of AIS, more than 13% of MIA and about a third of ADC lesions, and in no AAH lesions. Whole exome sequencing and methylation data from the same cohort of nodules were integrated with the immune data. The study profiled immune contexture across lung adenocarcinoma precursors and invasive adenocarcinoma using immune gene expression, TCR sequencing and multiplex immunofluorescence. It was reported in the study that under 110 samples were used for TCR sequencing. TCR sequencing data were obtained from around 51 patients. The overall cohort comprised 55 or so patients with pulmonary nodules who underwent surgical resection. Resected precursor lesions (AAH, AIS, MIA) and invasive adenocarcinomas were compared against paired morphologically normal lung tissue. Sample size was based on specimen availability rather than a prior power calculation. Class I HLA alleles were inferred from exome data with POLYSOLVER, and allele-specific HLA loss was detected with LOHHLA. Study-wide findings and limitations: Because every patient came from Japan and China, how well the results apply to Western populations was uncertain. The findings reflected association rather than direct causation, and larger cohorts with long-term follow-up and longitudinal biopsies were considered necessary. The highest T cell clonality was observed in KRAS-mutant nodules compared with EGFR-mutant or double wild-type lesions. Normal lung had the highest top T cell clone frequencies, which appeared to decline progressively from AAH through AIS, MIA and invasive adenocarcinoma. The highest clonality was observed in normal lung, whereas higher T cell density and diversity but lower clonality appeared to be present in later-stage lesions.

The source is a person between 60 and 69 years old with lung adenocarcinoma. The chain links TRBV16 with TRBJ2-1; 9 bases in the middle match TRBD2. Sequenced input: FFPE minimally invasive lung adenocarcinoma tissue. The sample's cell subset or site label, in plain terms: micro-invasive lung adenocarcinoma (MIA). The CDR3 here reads CASSLSQREAEQFF. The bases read TGTGCCAGCAGCCTAAGTCAGCGGGAGGCTGAGCAGTTCTTC.